Each of the 7 T cell receptor beta chains below was sequenced from the same sample in a study of blood T cell repertoires in COVID-19. Profiled with immunoSEQ multiplex PCR; TCRdb holds only in-frame clones, not every one. The sample lists 250,000 to 350,000 clones, 70% to 90% seen once, with 3% in the top ten. The specimen sequenced was peripheral blood. The receptors stem from a woman aged 25 to 39 with active or convalescent COVID-19.

Only a few counts were recorded for this clone. The genes are TRBV12-3 or TRBV12-4 and TRBJ2-7; D remains unclear. The CDR3 length is 12 residues. Trimming took 6 bases from V and 4 from J, leaving 10 bases between them. This CDR3 is CASRFALYEQYF. The DNA of the CDR3 is TGTGCCAGCAGGTTTGCACTGTACGAGCAGTACTTC.

The gene calls are TRBV18 and TRBJ1-5; 9 nucleotides align to TRBD1. The V and J ends lost 3 bases and 5 bases, in that order; junction bases with no gene match: 5. The germline V gene encodes CDR1 KGHSH and CDR2 LQKENI. This CDR3 has 15 amino acids. CDR3 in amino acids: CASSPATGGDQPQHF. For the CDR3, the DNA is TGTGCCAGCTCACCGGCCACAGGGGGCGATCAGCCCCAGCATTTT.

This chain joins TRBV30 and TRBJ1-2; no definite D call. The length of the CDR3 is 13 residues. The germline V and J ends were trimmed by 2 bases and 8 bases, with 15 bases remaining between them. From germline, CDR1 is GTSNPN and CDR2 SVGIG (reference sequence). The CDR3 spells CAWSNSLTSGYTF. CDR3 bases: TGTGCCTGGAGTAATAGCCTTACATCGGGCTACACCTTC.

The V and J genes are TRBV5-6 and TRBJ1-6, with D uncertain. Between the trimmed V and J ends, which lost 0 bases and 0 bases, there was a span of 7 bases. Germline CDR1 SGHDT, CDR2 YYEEEE. The CDR3 has 16 amino acids. The CDR3 sequence: CASSLVRGSYNSPLHF. In nucleotides, the CDR3 is TGTGCCAGCAGCTTGGTCCGGGGCTCCTATAATTCACCCCTCCACTTT.

This chain uses TRBV28 with TRBJ1-2; the D is unclear. V lost 8 bases to trimming and J lost 2 bases, with 6 bases between them. CDR1 MDHEN and CDR2 SYDVKM come from the germline V gene. This CDR3 is 11 amino acids long. The CDR3 sequence: CASYSNYGYTF. CDR3 DNA: TGTGCCAGCTACTCAAACTATGGCTACACCTTC.

The chain is built from TRBV6-5 and TRBJ2-2; maybe TRBD1 (5 bases). The germline gives CDR1 MNHEY, CDR2 SVGAGI. V dropped 4 bases and J dropped 4 bases, with 13 bases sitting between them. The CDR3 is 15 residues long. The CDR3, as DNA: TGTGCCAGCAGTTCCGGCCAGGGCACCACCGGGGAGCTGTTTTTT. Translating gives CASSSGQGTTGELFF.

CDR3 residues: CASSQKNYEQYF. In DNA form, the CDR3 reads TGTGCCAGCTCCCAGAAGAACTACGAGCAGTACTTC. The chain recombines TRBV18 with TRBJ2-7; no clear D. Germline V gene sequence: CDR1 KGHSH, CDR2 LQKENI. Deletions cut 6 bases from V and 3 bases from J, with 9 bases between. This CDR3 region has 12 residues.